This record covers a single T cell receptor (beta chain). The data were taken from a study of blood T cell repertoires in COVID-19. Study at large: Samples of COVID-19 (acute and convalescent) were obtained from the United States, Italy and Spain. The analysed material was cDNA or gDNA that came from T cells, B-cell-depleted T cells, or PBMCs.

Authors' data handling: For nucleated cells, counts were estimated from reference gene primer amplification. Here immunoSEQ multiplex PCR was the method, and the copy in TCRdb shows in-frame clones only, minus some. Clone size and the V and J calls come from that table; the DNA yielded D and trimming. The sample yields a few hundred thousand clones, about 89% seen once. The sequencing input was peripheral blood. The clonotype was recovered from a man aged 18 to 29 who had recovered from COVID-19.

DNA for the CDR3: TGTGCCAGCAGCCGACGGATGGAGTCCTACGAGCAGTACTTC. Protein: CASSRRMESYEQYF. This chain uses TRBV7-6 with TRBJ2-7; D uncertain. This CDR3 region has 14 residues. Germline V gene sequence: CDR1 SGHVS, CDR2 FNYEAQ. V was clipped by 5 bases and J by 1 base, with 12 bases between them.